Sequencing of this T cell receptor beta chain was carried out in a study of blood T cell repertoires in COVID-19. TCRdb's table, derived via immunoSEQ multiplex PCR, lists solely in-frame clones and lacks some. The sample holds about 480,000 clones, about 89% seen once. The CDR3 is made up of 14 amino acids. Between the trimmed V and J ends, which lost 3 bases and 5 bases, there was a span of 16 bases. From germline, CDR1 is SQVTM and CDR2 ANQGSEA. The V and J genes are TRBV29-1 and TRBJ1-1; a possible D gene is TRBD1 (5 bases). The TCR sequence derives from a woman aged 45-65 years with COVID-19, enrolled during active disease. The sequenced sample was peripheral blood. CDR3 sequence: CSVESSGGKTEAFF. CDR3 in DNA: TGCAGCGTTGAGAGCTCCGGGGGGAAAACTGAAGCTTTCTTT.